The rows below give T cell receptor beta chains drawn from one sample of a study of blood T cell repertoires in COVID-19. Assay used: immunoSEQ multiplex PCR; TCRdb lists only in-frame clones, some missing. The profile shows some 140,000 clones, approximately 88% of them singletons. What was sequenced was PBMCs or T cells enriched from blood (not recorded which). These receptors all stem from a man in his forties or fifties with acute COVID-19. CDR3s include the opening cysteine and the closing phenylalanine or tryptophan. D genes are given only for firm matches. Clone size is shown for a subset of rows, as once, few, many or a class of expanded clone.

V gene	J gene	clone size	D gene	CDR3 DNA	CDR3 protein
TRBV27	TRBJ1-1	NA	TRBD1	TGTGCCAGCAGTTCGCGCACGACAGGGATGTGGACTGAAGCTTTCTTT	CASSSRTTGMWTEAFF
TRBV20-1	TRBJ1-2	few	NA	TGCAGTGCTAGTACAGATAACTATGGCTACACCTTC	CSASTDNYGYTF
TRBV3-1/TRBV3-2	TRBJ2-1	few	TRBD2	TGTGCCAGCAGCCCGGGAGGTGAGCAGTTCTTC	CASSPGGEQFF
TRBV5-5	TRBJ2-7	few	NA	TGTGCCAGCAGCTTGGCCAGTTTTTGGCTGGGGGCCTCCTACGAGCAGTACTTC	CASSLASFWLGASYEQYF
TRBV6-4	TRBJ2-5	NA	NA	TGTGCCAGCAACCTAAGACAGGACCATTTCCAAGAGACCCAGTACTTC	CASNLRQDHFQETQYF
TRBV12-3/TRBV12-4	TRBJ1-5	NA	NA	TGTGCCAGCAGTACAAGTAAGCAGCCCCAGCATTTT	CASSTSKQPQHF
TRBV5-8	TRBJ2-2	NA	TRBD2	TGTGCCAGCAGAGAATACCACGGAGCGGGAGTAAACACCGGGGAGCTGTTTTTT	CASREYHGAGVNTGELFF
TRBV25-1	TRBJ1-2	NA	NA	TGTGCCAGCAGTGGTCTCACTCGGACACGGATGGGAGGCTACACCTTC	CASSGLTRTRMGGYTF
TRBV11-2	TRBJ2-2	NA	NA	TGTGCCAGCAGATCAGCGGGCACCGGGGAGCTGTTTTTT	CASRSAGTGELFF
TRBV9	TRBJ1-3	NA	NA	TGTGCCAGCAGCGTAGCGCCCATCGGAGGAGCTGGAAACACCATATATTTT	CASSVAPIGGAGNTIYF
TRBV29-1	TRBJ1-4	NA	TRBD1	TGCAGCGTTCCTTTAGGAGACAGGGTAAGCGAAAAACTGTTTTTT	CSVPLGDRVSEKLFF
TRBV4-1	TRBJ2-7	NA	TRBD1	TGCGCCAGCAGCCAACAACCGGGACAGTCCTACGAGCAGTACTTC	CASSQQPGQSYEQYF
TRBV6-5	TRBJ1-4	NA	NA	TGTGCCAGCGGCCGAGGAGGGATGACTAATGAAAAACTGTTTTTT	CASGRGGMTNEKLFF
TRBV7-8	TRBJ1-4	NA	NA	TGTGCCAGCAGCTTAGGAGGTTGGACTAATGAAAAACTGTTTTTT	CASSLGGWTNEKLFF
TRBV30	TRBJ1-1	once	TRBD1	TGTGCCTGGGACAGGGGGCTGGGTGAAGCTTTCTTT	CAWDRGLGEAFF
TRBV5-6	TRBJ1-3	NA	NA	TGTGCCAGCAGCGATACAGGGAATCGGAACACCATATATTTT	CASSDTGNRNTIYF
TRBV5-6	TRBJ1-5	NA	TRBD1	TGTGCCAGCAGCGACCGGGACAGGGGTTCAGAGCAGCCCCAGCATTTT	CASSDRDRGSEQPQHF
TRBV5-1	TRBJ2-2	NA	TRBD1	TGCGCCAGCAGCTTGGACGTCCCGGGACAGGGGGCGAACACCGGGGAGCTGTTTTTT	CASSLDVPGQGANTGELFF
TRBV7-9	TRBJ1-1	NA	NA	TGTGCCAGCAGCTTAGGAGGATTGAACACTGAAGCTTTCTTT	CASSLGGLNTEAFF
TRBV6-5	TRBJ1-1	NA	NA	TGTGCCAGCAGTTACCTTGGAGGCAGGGGTGTCACTGAAGCTTTCTTT	CASSYLGGRGVTEAFF
TRBV30	TRBJ2-1	NA	TRBD2	TGTGCCTGGACGGGGGGAAACAATGAGCAGTTCTTC	CAWTGGNNEQFF
TRBV14	TRBJ2-7	NA	TRBD2	TGTGCCAGCAGCCAAGAGGCGGGAGGGATATACGAGCAGTACTTC	CASSQEAGGIYEQYF
TRBV7-2	TRBJ2-1	NA	TRBD2	TGTGCCAGCAGCTCGGCGGGGGGGACCTACAATGAGCAGTTCTTC	CASSSAGGTYNEQFF
TRBV6-5	TRBJ2-1	NA	NA	TGTGCCAGCAGTTACTCAGGACAGTTCGGCAATGAGCAGTTCTTC	CASSYSGQFGNEQFF
TRBV4-1	TRBJ2-2	NA	TRBD2	TGCGCCAGCAGCCAAGATGCAGCGACAGCGGGGCGGAACACCGGGGAGCTGTTTTTT	CASSQDAATAGRNTGELFF
TRBV9	TRBJ2-1	NA	TRBD2	TGTGCCAGCAGCGGCGTCGGGGGAGGGGTTAGAAATGAGCAGTTCTTC	CASSGVGGGVRNEQFF
TRBV6-2/TRBV6-3	TRBJ2-7	once	NA	TGTGCCAGCAGCCGAGGGATCACGGAGGCCGAGCAGTACTTC	CASSRGITEAEQYF
TRBV7-6	TRBJ2-1	NA	TRBD2	TGTGCCAGCAGCCCTATGGCTGGGACTAGCTCGATTGAGCAGTTCTTC	CASSPMAGTSSIEQFF
TRBV7-2	TRBJ2-7	NA	NA	TGTGCCAGCAGCTTGCGTCAGGGTTTAGGGGACGAGCAGTACTTC	CASSLRQGLGDEQYF
TRBV18	TRBJ1-3	NA	NA	TGTGCCAGCTCACCAAGAGTCGGGGATGGAAACACCATATATTTT	CASSPRVGDGNTIYF
TRBV11-2	TRBJ1-2	NA	NA	TGTGCCAGCAGCCGAACTACTACCGGGGGCTACACCTTC	CASSRTTTGGYTF
TRBV4-1	TRBJ2-1	NA	TRBD2	TGCGCCAGCAGCCACCAAGGGTTAGCGGGGTTACAATACAATGAGCAGTTCTTC	CASSHQGLAGLQYNEQFF
TRBV5-1	TRBJ2-2	NA	TRBD1	TGCGCCAGCAGCGGTAGGACAGGTAACACCGGGGAGCTGTTTTTT	CASSGRTGNTGELFF
TRBV24-1	TRBJ2-1	NA	TRBD1	TGTGCCACCATGGCAGGGGGCAACAATGAGCAGTTCTTC	CATMAGGNNEQFF
TRBV6-2/TRBV6-3	TRBJ2-5	NA	NA	TGTGCCAGCAGTTATATGCCAGCGACCTTGTACCAAGAGACCCAGTACTTC	CASSYMPATLYQETQYF
TRBV7-9	TRBJ2-1	once	TRBD2	TGTGCCAGCAAGGAGCGGGGGGCTTACAATGAGCAGTTCTTC	CASKERGAYNEQFF